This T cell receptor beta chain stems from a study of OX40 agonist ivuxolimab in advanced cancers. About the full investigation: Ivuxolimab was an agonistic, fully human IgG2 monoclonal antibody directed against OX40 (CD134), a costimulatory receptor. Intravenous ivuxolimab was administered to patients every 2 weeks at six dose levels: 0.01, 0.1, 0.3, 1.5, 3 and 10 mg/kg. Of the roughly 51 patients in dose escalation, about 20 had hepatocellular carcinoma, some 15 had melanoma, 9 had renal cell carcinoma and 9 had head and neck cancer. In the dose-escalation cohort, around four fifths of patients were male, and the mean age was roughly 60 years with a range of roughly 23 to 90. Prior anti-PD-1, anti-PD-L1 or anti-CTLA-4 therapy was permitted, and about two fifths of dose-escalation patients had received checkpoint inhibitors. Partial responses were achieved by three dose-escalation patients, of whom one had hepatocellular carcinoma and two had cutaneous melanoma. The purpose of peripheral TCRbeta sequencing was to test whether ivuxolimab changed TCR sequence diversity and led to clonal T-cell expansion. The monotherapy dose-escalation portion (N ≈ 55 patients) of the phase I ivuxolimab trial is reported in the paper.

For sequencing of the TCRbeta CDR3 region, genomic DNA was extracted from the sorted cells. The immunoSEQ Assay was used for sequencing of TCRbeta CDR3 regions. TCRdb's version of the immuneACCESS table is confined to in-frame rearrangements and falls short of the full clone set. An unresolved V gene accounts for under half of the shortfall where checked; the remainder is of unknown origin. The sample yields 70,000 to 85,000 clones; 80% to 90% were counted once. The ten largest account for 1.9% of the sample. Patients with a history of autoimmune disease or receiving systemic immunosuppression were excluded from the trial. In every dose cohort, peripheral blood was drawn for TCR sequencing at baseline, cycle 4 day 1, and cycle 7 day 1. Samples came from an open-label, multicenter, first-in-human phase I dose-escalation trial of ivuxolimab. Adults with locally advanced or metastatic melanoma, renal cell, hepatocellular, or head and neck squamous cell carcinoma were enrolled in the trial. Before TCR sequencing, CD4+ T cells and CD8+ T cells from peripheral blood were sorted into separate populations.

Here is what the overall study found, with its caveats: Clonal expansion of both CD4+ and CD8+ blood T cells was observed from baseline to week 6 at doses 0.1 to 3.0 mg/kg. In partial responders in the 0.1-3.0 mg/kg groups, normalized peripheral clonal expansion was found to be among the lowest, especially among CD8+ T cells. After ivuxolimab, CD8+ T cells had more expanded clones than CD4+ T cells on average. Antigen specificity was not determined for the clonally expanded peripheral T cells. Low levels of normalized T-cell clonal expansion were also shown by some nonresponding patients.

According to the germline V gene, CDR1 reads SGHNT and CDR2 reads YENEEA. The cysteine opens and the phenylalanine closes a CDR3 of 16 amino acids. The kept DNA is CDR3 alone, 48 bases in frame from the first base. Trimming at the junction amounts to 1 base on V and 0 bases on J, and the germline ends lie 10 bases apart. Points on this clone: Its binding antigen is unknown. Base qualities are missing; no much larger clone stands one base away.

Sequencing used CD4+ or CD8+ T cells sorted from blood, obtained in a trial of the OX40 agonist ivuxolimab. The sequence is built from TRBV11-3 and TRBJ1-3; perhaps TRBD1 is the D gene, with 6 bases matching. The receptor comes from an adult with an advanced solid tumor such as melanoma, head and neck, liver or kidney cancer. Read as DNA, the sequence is TGTGCCAGCAGCTTAGGGACAGCCAGCTCTGGAAACACCATATATTTT. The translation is CASSLGTASSGNTIYF.